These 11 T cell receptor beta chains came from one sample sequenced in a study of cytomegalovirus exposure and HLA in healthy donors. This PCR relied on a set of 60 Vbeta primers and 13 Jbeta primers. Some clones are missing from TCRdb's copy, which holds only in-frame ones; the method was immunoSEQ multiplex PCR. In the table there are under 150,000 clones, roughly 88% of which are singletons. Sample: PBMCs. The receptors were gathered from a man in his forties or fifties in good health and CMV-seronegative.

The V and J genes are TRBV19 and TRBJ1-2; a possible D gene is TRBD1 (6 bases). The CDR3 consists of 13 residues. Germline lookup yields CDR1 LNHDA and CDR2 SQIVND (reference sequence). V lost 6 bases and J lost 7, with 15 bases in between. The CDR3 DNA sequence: TGTGCCAGTAGAACCTCGACAGGTAGTGGCTACACCTTC. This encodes CASRTSTGSGYTF.

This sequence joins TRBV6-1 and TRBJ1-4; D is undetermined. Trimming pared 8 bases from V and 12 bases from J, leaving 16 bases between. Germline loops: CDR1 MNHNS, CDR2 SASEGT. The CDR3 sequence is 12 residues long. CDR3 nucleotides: TGTGCCAGCTCTCCATTAGAGTCGGAACTGTTTTTT. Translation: CASSPLESELFF.

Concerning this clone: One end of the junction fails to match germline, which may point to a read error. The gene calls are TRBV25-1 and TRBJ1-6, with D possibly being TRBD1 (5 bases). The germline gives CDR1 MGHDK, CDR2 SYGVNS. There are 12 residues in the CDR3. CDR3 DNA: TGTGCCAGCAGACAGGTCGATTCACTCCTCCACTTT. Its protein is CASRQVDSLLHF.

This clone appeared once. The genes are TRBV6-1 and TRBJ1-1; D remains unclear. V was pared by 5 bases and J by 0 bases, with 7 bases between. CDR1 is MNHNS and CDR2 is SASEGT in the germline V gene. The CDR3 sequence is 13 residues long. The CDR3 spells CASSLMLNTEAFF. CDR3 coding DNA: TGTGCCAGCAGTCTTATGTTGAACACTGAAGCTTTCTTT.

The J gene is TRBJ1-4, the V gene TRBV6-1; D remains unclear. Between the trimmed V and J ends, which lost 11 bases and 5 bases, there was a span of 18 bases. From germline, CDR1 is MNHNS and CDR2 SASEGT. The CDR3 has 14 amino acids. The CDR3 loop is CASALDGENEKLFF. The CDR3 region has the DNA TGTGCCTCAGCACTGGATGGGGAGAATGAAAAACTGTTTTTT.

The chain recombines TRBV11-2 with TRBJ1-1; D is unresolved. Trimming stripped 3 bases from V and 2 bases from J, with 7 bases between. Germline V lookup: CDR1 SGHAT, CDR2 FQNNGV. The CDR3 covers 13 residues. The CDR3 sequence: CASSFVINTEAFF. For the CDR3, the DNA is TGTGCCAGCAGCTTCGTAATAAACACTGAAGCTTTCTTT. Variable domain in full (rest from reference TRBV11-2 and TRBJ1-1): EAGVAQSPRYKIIEKRQSVAFWCNPISGHATLYWYQQILGQGPKLLIQFQNNGVVDDSQLPKDRFSAERLKGVDSTLKIQPAKLEDSAVYLCASSFVINTEAFFGQGTRLTVV.

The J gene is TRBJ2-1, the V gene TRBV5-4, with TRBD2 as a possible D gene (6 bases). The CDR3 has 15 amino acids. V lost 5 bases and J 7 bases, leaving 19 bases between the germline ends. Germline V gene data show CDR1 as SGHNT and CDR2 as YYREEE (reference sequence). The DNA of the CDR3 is TGTGCCAGCAGTAACCCCGGGAGTCGAGGTAATGAGCAGTTCTTC. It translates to CASSNPGSRGNEQFF.

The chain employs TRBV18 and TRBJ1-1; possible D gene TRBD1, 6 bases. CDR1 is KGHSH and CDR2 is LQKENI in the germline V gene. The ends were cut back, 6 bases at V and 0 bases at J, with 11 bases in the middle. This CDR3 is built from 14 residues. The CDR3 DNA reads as TGTGCCAGCTCCCCGGACAGCTTGAACACTGAAGCTTTCTTT. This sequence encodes CASSPDSLNTEAFF.

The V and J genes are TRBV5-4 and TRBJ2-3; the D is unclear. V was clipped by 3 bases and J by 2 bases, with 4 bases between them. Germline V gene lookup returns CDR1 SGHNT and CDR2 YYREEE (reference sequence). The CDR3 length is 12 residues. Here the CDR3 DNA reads TGTGCCAGCAGCTCAGTCACAGATACGCAGTATTTT. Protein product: CASSSVTDTQYF.

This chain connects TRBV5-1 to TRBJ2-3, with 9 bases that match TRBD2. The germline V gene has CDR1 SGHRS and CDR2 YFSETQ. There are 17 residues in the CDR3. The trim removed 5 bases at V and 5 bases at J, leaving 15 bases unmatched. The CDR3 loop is CASSPRASGVGGDTQYF. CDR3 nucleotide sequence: TGCGCCAGCAGTCCGAGGGCTAGCGGGGTAGGTGGAGATACGCAGTATTTT.

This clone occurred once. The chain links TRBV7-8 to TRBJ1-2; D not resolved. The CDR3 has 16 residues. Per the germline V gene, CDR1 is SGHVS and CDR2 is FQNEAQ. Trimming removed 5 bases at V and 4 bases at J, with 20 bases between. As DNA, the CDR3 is TGTGCCAGCAGCCCCGTAAGAGGGCGCCGGGGCTATGGCTACACCTTC. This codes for CASSPVRGRRGYGYTF.